These 10 T cell receptor beta chains came from one sample sequenced in a study of early T cells in non-severe SARS-CoV-2 infection. MiXCR was run by TCRdb on the 5' RACE reads, yielding one entry per CDR3 protein. Of roughly 83,000 distinct CDR3 sequences in the sample, about 12% were seen once. Source: whole blood, taken at baseline. These receptors all stem from an adult who was a healthcare worker with PCR-confirmed SARS-CoV-2 infection or an uninfected control (not recorded which).

This clonotype was seen a handful of times. The chain recombines TRBV5-4 with TRBJ1-4; 9 bases line up with TRBD1. Germline V gene data show CDR1 as SGHNT and CDR2 as YYREEE (reference sequence). The CDR3 totals 13 residues. The V and J ends lost 4 bases and 8 bases, in that order; junction bases with no gene match: 3. CDR3 sequence: CASSKGQGEKLFF. DNA for the CDR3: TGTGCCAGCAGCAAGGGACAGGGAGAAAAACTGTTTTTT.

This clonotype was recorded many times. V usage is TRBV7-6 and J usage is TRBJ2-6; D might be TRBD2 (6 bases). V lost 5 bases to trimming and J lost 1 base, with 24 bases between them. CDR1 and CDR2 from the germline V gene are SGHVS and FNYEAQ. The CDR3 is made up of 20 amino acids. DNA for the CDR3: TGTGCCAGCAGCGCATCGACAGCGGGCAAGGGCATTTCTGGGGCCAACGTCCTGACTTTC. Its translation: CASSASTAGKGISGANVLTF.

The chain is built from TRBV10-1 and TRBJ2-1; perhaps D is TRBD1 or TRBD2 (5 bases each). Germline-derived CDR1 and CDR2 are WNHNN and SYGVQD (reference sequence). This CDR3 region has 13 residues. Trimming took 4 bases from V and 7 from J, leaving 11 bases between them. The CDR3 reads CASSALWGNEQFF. DNA of the CDR3: TGCGCCAGCAGTGCCCTTTGGGGGAATGAGCAGTTCTTC.

The V and J genes are TRBV7-6 and TRBJ2-2; weak D call: TRBD2 (5 bases). CDR3 length: 16 amino acids. Trimming cost V 2 bases and J 0 bases, with 10 bases left between them. Germline V gene lookup returns CDR1 SGHVS and CDR2 FNYEAQ. CDR3 in amino acids: CASSLTPEANTGELFF. The CDR3 region has the DNA TGTGCCAGCAGCTTAACGCCGGAGGCGAACACCGGGGAGCTGTTTTTT.

The sample holds many counts of this clonotype. The CDR3 sequence: CASSLRLMNTEAFF. CDR3 DNA: TGTGCCAGCAGCTTAAGGCTGATGAACACTGAAGCTTTCTTT. The chain joins TRBV7-2 to TRBJ1-1; D is ambiguous. The germline V and J ends were trimmed by 2 bases and 0 bases, with 7 bases remaining between them. The CDR3 is 14 amino acids. Germline V gene sequence: CDR1 SGHTA, CDR2 FQGNSA.

The chain is built from TRBV4-1 and TRBJ2-5; D is undetermined. Germline loops: CDR1 MGHRA, CDR2 YSYEKL. V dropped 3 bases and J dropped 5 bases, with 16 bases sitting between them. The CDR3 consists of 15 residues. The CDR3 here is CASSHFPPPSETQYF. CDR3 coding DNA: TGCGCCAGCAGCCACTTTCCCCCCCCTTCGGAGACCCAGTACTTC.

The chain has TRBV20-1 and TRBJ2-3; maybe TRBD2 (6 bases). This CDR3 comprises 15 residues. CDR1 and CDR2 from the germline V gene are DFQATT and SNEGSKA (reference sequence). V lost 6 bases and J lost 3, with 19 bases in between. CDR3 region: CSAPAGRVETDTQYF. The CDR3 DNA is TGCAGTGCACCCGCGGGGCGGGTTGAAACAGATACGCAGTATTTT.

This clonotype was picked up many times. This sequence joins TRBV30 and TRBJ1-1, with 10 bases aligning to TRBD1. From germline, CDR1 is GTSNPN and CDR2 SVGIG (reference sequence). The CDR3 has 16 residues. The J segment lost 4 bases and the V segment lost 0 bases, leaving 8 bases of the junction unmatched. The CDR3 sequence is CAWSVGTGVGGTEAFF. The CDR3 DNA sequence: TGTGCCTGGAGTGTCGGGACAGGGGTCGGCGGCACTGAAGCTTTCTTT.

The rearrangement joins TRBV20-1 to TRBJ1-3, with D unresolved. Deletions cut 3 bases from V and 1 base from J, with 4 bases between. The CDR3 covers 12 residues. Germline CDR1 DFQATT, CDR2 SNEGSKA (reference sequence). CDR3 nucleotides: TGCAGTGCTAGTGGGTCTGGAAACACCATATATTTT. It is translated as CSASGSGNTIYF.

The rearrangement links TRBV7-8 to TRBJ2-2, with D uncertain. The CDR3 loop spans 15 amino acids. Germline loops: CDR1 SGHVS, CDR2 FQNEAQ. V was cut by 4 bases and J by 1 base, with 10 bases left in between. The CDR3 sequence: CASSSWSQNTGELFF. In DNA form, the CDR3 reads TGTGCCAGCAGCTCTTGGTCCCAGAACACCGGGGAGCTGTTTTTT.